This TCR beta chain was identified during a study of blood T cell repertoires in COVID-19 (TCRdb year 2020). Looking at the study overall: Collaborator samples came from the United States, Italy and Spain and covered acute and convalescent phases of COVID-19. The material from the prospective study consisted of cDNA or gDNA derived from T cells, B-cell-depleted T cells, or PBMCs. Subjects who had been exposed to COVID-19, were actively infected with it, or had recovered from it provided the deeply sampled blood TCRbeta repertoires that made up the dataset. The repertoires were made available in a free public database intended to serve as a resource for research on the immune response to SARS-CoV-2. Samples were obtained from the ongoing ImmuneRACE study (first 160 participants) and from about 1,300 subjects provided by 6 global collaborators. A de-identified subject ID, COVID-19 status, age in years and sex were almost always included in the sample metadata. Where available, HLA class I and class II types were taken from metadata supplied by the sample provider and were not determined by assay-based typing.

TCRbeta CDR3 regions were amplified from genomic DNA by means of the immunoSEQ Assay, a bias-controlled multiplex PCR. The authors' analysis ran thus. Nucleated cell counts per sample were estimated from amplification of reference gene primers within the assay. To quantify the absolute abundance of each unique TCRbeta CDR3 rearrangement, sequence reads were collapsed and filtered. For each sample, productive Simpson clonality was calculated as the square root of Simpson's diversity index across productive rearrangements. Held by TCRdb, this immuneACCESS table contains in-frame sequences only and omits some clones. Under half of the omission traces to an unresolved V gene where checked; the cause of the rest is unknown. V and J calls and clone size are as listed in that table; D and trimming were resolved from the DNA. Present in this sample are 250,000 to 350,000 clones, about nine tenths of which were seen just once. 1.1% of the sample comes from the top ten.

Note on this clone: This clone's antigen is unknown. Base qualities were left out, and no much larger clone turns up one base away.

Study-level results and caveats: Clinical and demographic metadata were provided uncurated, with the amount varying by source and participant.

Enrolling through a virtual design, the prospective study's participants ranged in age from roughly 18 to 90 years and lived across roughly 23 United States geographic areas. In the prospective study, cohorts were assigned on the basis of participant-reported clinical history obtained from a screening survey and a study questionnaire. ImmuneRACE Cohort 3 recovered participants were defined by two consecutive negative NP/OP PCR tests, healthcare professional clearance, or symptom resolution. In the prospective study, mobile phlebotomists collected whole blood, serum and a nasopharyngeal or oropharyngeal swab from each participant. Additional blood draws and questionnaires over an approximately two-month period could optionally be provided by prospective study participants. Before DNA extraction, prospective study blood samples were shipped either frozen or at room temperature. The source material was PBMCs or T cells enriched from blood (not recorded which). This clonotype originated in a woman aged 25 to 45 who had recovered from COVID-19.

The encoded CDR3 is CASSTASGTDTQYF. Read as DNA, the sequence is TGTGCCAGCAGTACAGCTTCCGGCACAGATACGCAGTATTTT. The chain was built from TRBV28 and TRBJ2-3; the D gene assignment is ambiguous. The cysteine opens and the phenylalanine closes a CDR3 of 14 amino acids. Left in the record is the CDR3 DNA by itself, 42 bases read in frame from the first base. CDR1 is given as MDHEN and CDR2 as SYDVKM, both from the germline V gene. Relative to germline, V is 5 bases shorter and J is 1 base shorter, with 10 bases between their ends.